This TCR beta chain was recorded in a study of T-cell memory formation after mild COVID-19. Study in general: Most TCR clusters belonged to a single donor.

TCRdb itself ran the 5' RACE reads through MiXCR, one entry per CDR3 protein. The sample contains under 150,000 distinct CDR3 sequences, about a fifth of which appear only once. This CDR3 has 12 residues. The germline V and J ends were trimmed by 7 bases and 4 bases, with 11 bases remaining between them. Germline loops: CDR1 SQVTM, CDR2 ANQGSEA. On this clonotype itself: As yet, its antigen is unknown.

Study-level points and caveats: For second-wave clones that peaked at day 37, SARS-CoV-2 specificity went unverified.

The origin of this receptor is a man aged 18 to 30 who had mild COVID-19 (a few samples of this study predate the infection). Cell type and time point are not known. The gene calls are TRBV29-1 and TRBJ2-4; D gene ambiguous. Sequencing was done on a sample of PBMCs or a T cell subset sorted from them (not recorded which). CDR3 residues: CSAEGRKNIQYF. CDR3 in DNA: TGCAGCGCCGAAGGAAGAAAAAACATTCAGTACTTC.